One sample yielded the 17 T cell receptor beta chains listed below, sequenced in a study of cytomegalovirus exposure and HLA in healthy donors. The PCR was carried out with 60 Vbeta primers and 13 Jbeta primers. Measured with immunoSEQ multiplex PCR; TCRdb has only the in-frame clones, and not every one. The sample yields hundreds of thousands of clones, roughly 70% seen once. The sequenced sample was PBMCs. The source of these receptors is a woman aged 25 to 39 in good health and CMV-seronegative.

The chain uses TRBV5-1 and TRBJ2-5; D is unresolved. Germline V gene lookup returns CDR1 SGHRS and CDR2 YFSETQ. V was trimmed by 3 bases and J by 4 bases, leaving 13 bases between them. The CDR3 runs to 14 residues. CDR3 DNA: TGCGCCAGCAGCTCAGCTTCTTCGGGAGAGACCCAGTACTTC. It yields the protein CASSSASSGETQYF.

V gene TRBV27 combines with J gene TRBJ1-5, with TRBD1 identical over 8 bases. From germline, CDR1 is MNHEY and CDR2 SMNVEV (reference sequence). The CDR3 totals 15 residues. V lost 0 bases to trimming and J lost 7 bases; unmatched junction nucleotides: 5. CDR3 loop: CASSLSAGGVQPQHF. CDR3 DNA sequence: TGTGCCAGCAGTTTATCGGCAGGGGGCGTCCAGCCCCAGCATTTT.

The table lists this clone with a few counts. This chain connects TRBV9 to TRBJ2-5; TRBD2 matches 7 bases. The trim removed 0 bases at V and 1 base at J, leaving 6 bases unmatched. The V gene's germline CDR1 is SGDLS and CDR2 YYNGEE. This CDR3 contains 16 residues. This CDR3 reads CASSVGYGGGQETQYF. In nucleotides, the CDR3 is TGTGCCAGCAGCGTAGGGTATGGGGGGGGCCAAGAGACCCAGTACTTC.

This clone was counted between two and nine times. A junction boundary mismatches the germline segment, possibly from a read error. The chain joins TRBV5-3 to TRBJ2-1; a possible D gene is TRBD1 (6 bases). TRBV5-3 falls under the ORF class, with uncertain function. This CDR3 is 12 amino acids long. The CDR3 region is CASSLRGTEQFF. Written as DNA, the CDR3 is TGTGCCAGCAGCTTGAGGGGGACTGAGCAGTTCTTC.

This chain joins TRBV12-5 and TRBJ2-1; D perhaps matches TRBD2 (5 bases). Deletions cut 0 bases from V and 8 bases from J, with 17 bases between. This CDR3 has 16 residues. Germline assignment: CDR1 LGHNT and CDR2 FRNRAP. This CDR3 reads CASGLVRGLPSDEQFF. CDR3 bases: TGTGCTAGTGGTTTGGTACGAGGACTCCCGTCTGATGAGCAGTTCTTC. The full variable domain, with the rest looked up from reference TRBV12-5 and TRBJ2-1, is DARVTQTPRHKVTEMGQEVTMRCQPILGHNTVFWYRQTMMQGLELLAYFRNRAPLDDSGMPKDRFSAEMPDATLATLKIQPSEPRDSAVYFCASGLVRGLPSDEQFFGPGTRLTVL.

The chain is built from TRBV5-1 and TRBJ1-1; perhaps TRBD1 as D (6 bases). V lost 4 bases and J 4 bases, leaving 11 bases between the germline ends. The CDR3 is 13 amino acids. Germline V gives CDR1 SGHRS, CDR2 YFSETQ. The DNA of the CDR3 is TGCGCCAGCAGCCCAGGGGCTGGCACTGAAGCTTTCTTT. This translates into CASSPGAGTEAFF.

This chain joins TRBV5-4 and TRBJ1-2; a weak D match, TRBD1 (5 bases). Germline V lookup: CDR1 SGHNT, CDR2 YYREEE (reference sequence). The CDR3 contains 14 residues. The V and J ends lost 0 bases and 4 bases respectively, with 10 bases between them. CDR3 sequence reads: CASSLAGMGYGYTF. DNA for the CDR3: TGTGCCAGCAGCTTGGCAGGGATGGGCTATGGCTACACCTTC.

The CDR3 loop reads CASSVTGGRTNEKLFF. The CDR3 DNA reads as TGTGCCAGCAGCGTTACAGGGGGAAGGACTAATGAAAAACTGTTTTTT. The chain joins TRBV11-2 to TRBJ1-4; 8 bases line up with TRBD1. Germline V CDR1 and CDR2: SGHAT, FQNNGV. CDR3 length: 16 residues. J gave up 2 bases and V 5 bases, and 7 bases lay outside the gene matches.

Only one count was recorded for this clone. The chain joins TRBV29-1 to TRBJ1-2, with a possible D match to TRBD1 (5 bases). Germline V gene sequence: CDR1 SQVTM, CDR2 ANQGSEA. V dropped 3 bases and J dropped 12 bases, with 11 bases sitting between them. The CDR3 runs 10 residues. The CDR3 sequence: CSVEGEGNTF. The DNA for the CDR3 is TGCAGCGTTGAGGGGGAGGGAAACACCTTC.

The genes are TRBV28 and TRBJ1-3, with 8 nucleotides matching TRBD1. The CDR3 covers 16 residues. Trimming took 6 bases from V and 2 from J; bases not matched to a gene: 9. Germline V gives CDR1 MDHEN, CDR2 SYDVKM. The CDR3 bases are TGTGCCAGCAGCCTACAGGGGGTAGAGACTGGAAACACCATATATTTT. Protein product: CASSLQGVETGNTIYF.

V gene TRBV19 combines with J gene TRBJ1-2; D is undetermined. Germline V gene lookup returns CDR1 LNHDA and CDR2 SQIVND (reference sequence). Trimming removed 4 bases at V and 8 bases at J, with 11 bases between. The CDR3 runs to 12 residues. This CDR3 reads CASSTPGRGYTF. In nucleotides, the CDR3 is TGTGCCAGTAGTACCCCGGGGAGGGGCTACACCTTC.

The V call is TRBV6-1, the J call TRBJ2-5, with D perhaps TRBD2 (6 bases). Germline V gives CDR1 MNHNS, CDR2 SASEGT. V lost 3 bases, J lost 2 bases, and 16 bases lay in between. The CDR3 covers 16 residues. CDR3: CASSDFSGSRQETQYF. CDR3 DNA: TGTGCCAGCAGTGACTTTTCCGGGAGTAGGCAAGAGACCCAGTACTTC.

The CDR3 DNA sequence: TGTGCCAGCAGCGGGACCGGGACTACCGGTTTGTATGAGCAGTTCTTC. Amino acids: CASSGTGTTGLYEQFF. This chain uses TRBV9 with TRBJ2-1; 7 bases are a match to TRBD2. Trimming took 3 bases from V and 8 from J; bases not matched to a gene: 14. Germline loops: CDR1 SGDLS, CDR2 YYNGEE. The CDR3 totals 16 residues.

The chain carries TRBV19 and TRBJ2-1, with D unclear. Germline CDR1 and CDR2: LNHDA and SQIVND (reference sequence). The germline V and J ends were trimmed by 6 bases and 10 bases, with 13 bases remaining between them. CDR3 length: 12 amino acids. This CDR3 reads CASSLPRGEQFF. In DNA form, the CDR3 reads TGTGCCAGTAGCCTACCTCGAGGAGAGCAGTTCTTC.

The chain couples TRBV5-4 to TRBJ2-7; maybe TRBD1 (5 bases). The CDR3 is 16 residues long. Germline V gene lookup returns CDR1 SGHNT and CDR2 YYREEE (reference sequence). V was trimmed by 2 bases and J by 4 bases, leaving 19 bases between them. CDR3 nucleotides: TGTGCCAGCAGCTTAGGGGCCTCCGTAATCCCTTACGAGCAGTACTTC. Encoded protein: CASSLGASVIPYEQYF. The full variable domain, its missing parts supplied by reference TRBV5-4 and TRBJ2-7, is ETGVTQSPTHLIKTRGQQVTLRCSSQSGHNTVSWYQQALGQGPQFIFQYYREEENGRGNFPPRFSGLQFPNYSSELNVNALELDDSALYLCASSLGASVIPYEQYFGPGTRLTVT.

This chain connects TRBV4-1 to TRBJ1-5; TRBD1 agrees at 8 bases. CDR1 and CDR2 from the germline V gene are MGHRA and YSYEKL. J was trimmed by 7 bases and V by 0 bases; bases with no gene match: 5. The CDR3 runs to 15 residues. CDR3 bases: TGCGCCAGCAGCCAAGATTGGACAGGGAAGCAGCCCCAGCATTTT. Encoded protein: CASSQDWTGKQPQHF.

With regard to this clone: At one end, the junction sequence differs from germline, possibly due to a read error. This chain links TRBV7-9 with TRBJ2-2; TRBD2 matches at 9 bases. The CDR3 consists of 16 residues. Germline-derived CDR1 and CDR2 are SEHNR and FQNEAQ (reference sequence). CDR3 DNA: TGTTCCAGCAGCTCGTCGACTAGCGGAGGGGCCGGGGAGCTGTTTTTT. Protein product: CSSSSSTSGGAGELFF.